The clone carrying this T cell receptor beta chain appeared a single time. Treatment in this sample: preoperative locoregional IRX-2 cytokine immunotherapy. This phase Ib study tested locoregional IRX-2 cytokine immunotherapy given before surgery. V lost 5 bases and J lost 5; bases outside the gene matches: 6. The CDR3 spans 14 residues. Germline CDR1 and CDR2: KGHSH and LQKENI. This sample is drawn from a study of preoperative IRX-2 immunotherapy in early breast cancer. Data came from immunoSEQ multiplex PCR; TCRdb stores just in-frame clones and leaves some out. The data contain tens of thousands of clones, approximately 85% of them singletons.

Sequences were derived from lymph node tissue, sampled after IRX-2 immunotherapy. This receptor was obtained from a human donor with breast cancer. V gene TRBV18 combines with J gene TRBJ2-3; 8 bases agree with TRBD2. CDR3 loop: CASSYPGTRDTQYF. CDR3 DNA sequence: TGTGCCAGCTCATATCCCGGGACTAGAGATACGCAGTATTTT.